What follows is one TCR beta chain and its context. The target antigen is unknown. With 4 bases clipped from V and 6 bases from J, the junction kept 9 bases outside the gene matches. This CDR3 has 14 residues. Germline assignment: CDR1 SGHDN and CDR2 FVKESK. Measured with immunoSEQ multiplex PCR; TCRdb has only the in-frame clones, and not every one. The sample lists just over 60,000 clones; about 91% were seen once. This entry comes from a study of PD-1 blockade in classical Hodgkin lymphoma. General observations from the study: By C4D1, CD4+ diversity increased significantly, especially in complete responders. Newly diagnosed and completely responding patients shared comparable baseline diversity.

Every patient was affected by relapse after autologous stem cell transplantation, while exposure to brentuximab vedotin was not uniform. The rearrangement links TRBV14 to TRBJ2-7; 7 nucleotides match TRBD1. The source of this sequence is a human donor with classical Hodgkin lymphoma. The starting material was peripheral blood mononuclear cells (PBMCs), obtained at baseline. The CDR3 bases are TGTGCCAGCAGCCCCATTATGGGACAGCGCGAGCAGTACTTC. The encoded protein is CASSPIMGQREQYF.